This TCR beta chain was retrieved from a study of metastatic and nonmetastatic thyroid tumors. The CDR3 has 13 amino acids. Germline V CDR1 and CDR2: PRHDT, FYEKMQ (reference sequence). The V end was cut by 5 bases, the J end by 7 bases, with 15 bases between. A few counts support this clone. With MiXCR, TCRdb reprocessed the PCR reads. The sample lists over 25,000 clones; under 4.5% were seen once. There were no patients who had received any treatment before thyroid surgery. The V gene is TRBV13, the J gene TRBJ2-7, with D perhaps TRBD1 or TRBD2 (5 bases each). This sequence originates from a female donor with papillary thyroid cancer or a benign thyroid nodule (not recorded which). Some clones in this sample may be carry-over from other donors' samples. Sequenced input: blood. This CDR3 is CASSTGPFGEQYF. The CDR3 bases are TGTGCCAGCAGCACGGGACCATTCGGAGAGCAGTACTTC.